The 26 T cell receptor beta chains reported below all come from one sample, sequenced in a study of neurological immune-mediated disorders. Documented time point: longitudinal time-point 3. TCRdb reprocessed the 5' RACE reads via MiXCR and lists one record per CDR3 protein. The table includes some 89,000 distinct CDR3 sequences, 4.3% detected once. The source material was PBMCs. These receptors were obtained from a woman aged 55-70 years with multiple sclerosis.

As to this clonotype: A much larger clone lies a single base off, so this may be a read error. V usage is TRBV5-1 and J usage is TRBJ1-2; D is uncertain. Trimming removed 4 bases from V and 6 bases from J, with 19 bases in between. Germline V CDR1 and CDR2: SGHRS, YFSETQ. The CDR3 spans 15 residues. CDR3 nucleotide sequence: TGCGCCAGCAGCATCACGAAAGGGAAACTACATGGCTACACCTTC. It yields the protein CASSITKGKLHGYTF.

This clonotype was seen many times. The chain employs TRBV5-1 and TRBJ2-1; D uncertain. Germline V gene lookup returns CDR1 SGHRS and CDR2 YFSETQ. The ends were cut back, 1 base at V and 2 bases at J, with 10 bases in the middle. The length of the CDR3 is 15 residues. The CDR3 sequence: CASSLRLSPYNEQFF. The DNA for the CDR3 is TGCGCCAGCAGCTTGCGGTTGTCTCCCTACAATGAGCAGTTCTTC. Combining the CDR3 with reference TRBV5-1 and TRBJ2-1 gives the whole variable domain KAGVTQTPRYLIKTRGQQVTLSCSPISGHRSVSWYQQTPGQGLQFLFEYFSETQRNKGNFPGRFSGRQFSNSRSEMNVSTLELGDSALYLCASSLRLSPYNEQFFGPGTRLTVL.

This CDR3 is CASSKLAGAQFF. CDR3 nucleotide sequence: TGTGCCAGCAGTAAACTAGCGGGGGCGCAGTTCTTC. The chain joins TRBV27 to TRBJ2-1; 11 bases are a match to TRBD2. The CDR3 is made up of 12 amino acids. The germline CDR1 and CDR2 sequences are MNHEY and SMNVEV (reference sequence). V lost 5 bases to trimming and J lost 12 bases; unmatched junction nucleotides: 3.

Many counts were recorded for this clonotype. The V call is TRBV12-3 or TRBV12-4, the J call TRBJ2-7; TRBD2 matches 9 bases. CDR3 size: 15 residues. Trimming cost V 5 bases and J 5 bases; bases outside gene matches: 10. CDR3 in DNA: TGTGCCAGCAGTCTAAGTGCGGGGGGGTGGAACGAGCAGTACTTC. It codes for CASSLSAGGWNEQYF.

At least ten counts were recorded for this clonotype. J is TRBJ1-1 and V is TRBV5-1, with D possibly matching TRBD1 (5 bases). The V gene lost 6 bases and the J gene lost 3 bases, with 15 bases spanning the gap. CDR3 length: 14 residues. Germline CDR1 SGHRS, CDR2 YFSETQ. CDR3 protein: CASTRGDYDTEAFF. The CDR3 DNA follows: TGCGCCAGCACCCGGGGGGACTACGACACTGAAGCTTTCTTT.

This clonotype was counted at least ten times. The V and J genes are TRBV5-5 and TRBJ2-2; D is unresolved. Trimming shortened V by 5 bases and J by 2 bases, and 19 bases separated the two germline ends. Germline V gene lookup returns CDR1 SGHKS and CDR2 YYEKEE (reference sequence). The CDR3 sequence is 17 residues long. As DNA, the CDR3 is TGTGCCAGCAGGGAGACCTTGCTATCAGGAAACACCGGGGAGCTGTTTTTT. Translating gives CASRETLLSGNTGELFF.

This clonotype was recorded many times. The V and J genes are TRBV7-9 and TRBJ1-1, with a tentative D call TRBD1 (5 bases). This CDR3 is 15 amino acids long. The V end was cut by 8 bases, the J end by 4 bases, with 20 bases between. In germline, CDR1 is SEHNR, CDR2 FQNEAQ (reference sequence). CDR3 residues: CASLRRSRAGTEAFF. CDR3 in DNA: TGTGCCAGCTTGAGAAGATCCAGGGCGGGCACTGAAGCTTTCTTT.

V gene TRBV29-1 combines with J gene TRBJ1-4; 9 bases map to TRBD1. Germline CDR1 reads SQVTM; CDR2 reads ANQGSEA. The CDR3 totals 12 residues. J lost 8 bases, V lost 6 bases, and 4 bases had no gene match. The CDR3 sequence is CSVAGTGEKLFF. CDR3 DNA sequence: TGCAGCGTCGCCGGGACAGGGGAAAAACTGTTTTTT.

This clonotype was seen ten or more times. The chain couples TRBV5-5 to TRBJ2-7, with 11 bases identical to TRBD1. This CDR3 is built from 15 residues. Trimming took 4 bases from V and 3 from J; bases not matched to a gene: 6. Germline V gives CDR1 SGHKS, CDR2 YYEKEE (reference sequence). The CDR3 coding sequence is TGTGCCAGCAGCCGGGGACAGGGGGAATTCTACGAGCAGTACTTC. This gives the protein CASSRGQGEFYEQYF. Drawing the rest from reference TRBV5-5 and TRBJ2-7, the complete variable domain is DAGVTQSPTHLIKTRGQQVTLRCSPISGHKSVSWYQQVLGQGPQFIFQYYEKEERGRGNFPDRFSARQFPNYSSELNVNALLLGDSALYLCASSRGQGEFYEQYFGPGTRLTVT.

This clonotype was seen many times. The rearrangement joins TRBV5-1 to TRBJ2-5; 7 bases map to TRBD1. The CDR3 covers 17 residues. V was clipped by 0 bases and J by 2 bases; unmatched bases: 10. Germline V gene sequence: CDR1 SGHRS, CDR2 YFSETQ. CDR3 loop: CASSLERGTAQQETQYF. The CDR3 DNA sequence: TGCGCCAGCAGCTTGGAACGAGGGACAGCCCAGCAAGAGACCCAGTACTTC.

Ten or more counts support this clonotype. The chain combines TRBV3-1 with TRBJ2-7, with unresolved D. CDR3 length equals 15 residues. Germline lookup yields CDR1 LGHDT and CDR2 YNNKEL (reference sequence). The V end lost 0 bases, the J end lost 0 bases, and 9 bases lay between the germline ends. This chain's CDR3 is CASSQDNGASYEQYF. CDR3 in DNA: TGTGCCAGCAGCCAAGATAATGGCGCCTCCTACGAGCAGTACTTC.

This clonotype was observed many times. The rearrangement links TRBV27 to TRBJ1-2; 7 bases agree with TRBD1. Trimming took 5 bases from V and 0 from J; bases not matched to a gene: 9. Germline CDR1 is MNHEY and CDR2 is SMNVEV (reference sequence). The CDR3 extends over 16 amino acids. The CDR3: CASSTGDSLPNYGYTF. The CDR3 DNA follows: TGTGCCAGCAGTACGGGGGACAGCCTACCTAACTATGGCTACACCTTC.

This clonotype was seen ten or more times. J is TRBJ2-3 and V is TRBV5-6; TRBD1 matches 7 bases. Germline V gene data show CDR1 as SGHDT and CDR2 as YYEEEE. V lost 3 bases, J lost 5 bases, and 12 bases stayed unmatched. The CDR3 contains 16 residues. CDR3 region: CASSYQQGTHGDTQYF. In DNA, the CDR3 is TGTGCCAGCAGCTACCAACAGGGGACCCACGGAGATACGCAGTATTTT.

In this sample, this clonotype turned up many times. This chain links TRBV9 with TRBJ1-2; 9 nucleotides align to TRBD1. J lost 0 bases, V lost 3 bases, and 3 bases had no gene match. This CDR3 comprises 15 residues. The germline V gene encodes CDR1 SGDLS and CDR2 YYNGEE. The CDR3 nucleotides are TGTGCCAGCAGCGCTCGGACAGGGGCTAACTATGGCTACACCTTC. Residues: CASSARTGANYGYTF.

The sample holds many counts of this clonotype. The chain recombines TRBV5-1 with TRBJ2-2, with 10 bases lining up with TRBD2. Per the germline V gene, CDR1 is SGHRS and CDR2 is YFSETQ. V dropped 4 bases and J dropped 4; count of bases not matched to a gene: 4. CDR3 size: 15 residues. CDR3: CASSVSGGATGELFF. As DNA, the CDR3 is TGCGCCAGCAGCGTGAGCGGGGGGGCCACCGGGGAGCTGTTTTTT.

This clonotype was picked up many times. The CDR3 protein is CSARGKEVDTQYF. The CDR3 bases are TGCAGTGCTAGAGGAAAGGAGGTGGATACGCAGTATTTT. The J gene is TRBJ2-3, the V gene TRBV20-1; D perhaps matches TRBD2 (5 bases). The ends were cut back, 1 base at V and 6 bases at J, with 11 bases in the middle. The CDR3 totals 13 residues. Germline CDR1 DFQATT, CDR2 SNEGSKA (reference sequence).

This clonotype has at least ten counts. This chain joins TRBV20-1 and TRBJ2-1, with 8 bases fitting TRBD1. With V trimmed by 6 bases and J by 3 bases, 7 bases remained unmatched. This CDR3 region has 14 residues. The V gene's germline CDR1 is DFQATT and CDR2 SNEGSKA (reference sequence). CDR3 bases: TGCAGTGCAGAGGGACAGGACATCTACAATGAGCAGTTCTTC. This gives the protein CSAEGQDIYNEQFF.

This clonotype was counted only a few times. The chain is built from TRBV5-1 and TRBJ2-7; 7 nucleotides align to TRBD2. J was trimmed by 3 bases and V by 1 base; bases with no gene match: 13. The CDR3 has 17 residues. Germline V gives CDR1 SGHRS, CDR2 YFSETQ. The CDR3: CASSLLGGTSTVYEQYF. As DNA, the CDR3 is TGCGCCAGCAGCTTGCTGGGAGGGACCTCAACCGTCTACGAGCAGTACTTC. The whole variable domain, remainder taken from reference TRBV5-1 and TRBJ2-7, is KAGVTQTPRYLIKTRGQQVTLSCSPISGHRSVSWYQQTPGQGLQFLFEYFSETQRNKGNFPGRFSGRQFSNSRSEMNVSTLELGDSALYLCASSLLGGTSTVYEQYFGPGTRLTVT.

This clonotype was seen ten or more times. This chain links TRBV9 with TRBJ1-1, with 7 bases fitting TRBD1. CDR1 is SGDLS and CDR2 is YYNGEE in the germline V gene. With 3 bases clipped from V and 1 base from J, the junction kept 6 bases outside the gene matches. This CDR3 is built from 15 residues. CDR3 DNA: TGTGCCAGCAGCGCCGACAGGGTTAGGAACACTGAAGCTTTCTTT. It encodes CASSADRVRNTEAFF.

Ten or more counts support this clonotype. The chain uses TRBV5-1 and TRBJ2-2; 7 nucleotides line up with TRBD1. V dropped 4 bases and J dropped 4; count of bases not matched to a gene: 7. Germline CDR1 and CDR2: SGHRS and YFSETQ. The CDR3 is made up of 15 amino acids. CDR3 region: CASSPRQGITGELFF. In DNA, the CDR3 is TGCGCCAGCAGCCCTCGACAGGGAATCACCGGGGAGCTGTTTTTT.

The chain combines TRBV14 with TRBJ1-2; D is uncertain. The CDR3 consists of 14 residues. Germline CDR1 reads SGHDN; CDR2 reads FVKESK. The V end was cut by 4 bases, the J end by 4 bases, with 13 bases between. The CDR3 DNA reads TGTGCCAGCAGCCCAACCGGGTTCCTCTATGGCTACACCTTC. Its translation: CASSPTGFLYGYTF.

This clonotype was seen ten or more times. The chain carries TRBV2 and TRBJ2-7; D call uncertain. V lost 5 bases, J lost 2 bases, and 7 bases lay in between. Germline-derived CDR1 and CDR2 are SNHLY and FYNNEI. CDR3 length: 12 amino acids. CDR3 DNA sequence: TGTGCCAGCAGTCAAGGTCCCTACGAGCAGTACTTC. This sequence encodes CASSQGPYEQYF.

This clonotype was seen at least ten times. CDR3 protein: CSARDQGGTEAFF. The CDR3, as DNA: TGCAGTGCTAGAGACCAGGGTGGCACTGAAGCTTTCTTT. The chain uses TRBV20-1 and TRBJ1-1; D might be TRBD1 (5 bases). The germline CDR1 and CDR2 sequences are DFQATT and SNEGSKA (reference sequence). V lost 0 bases, J lost 4 bases, and 9 bases lay in between. There are 13 residues in the CDR3.

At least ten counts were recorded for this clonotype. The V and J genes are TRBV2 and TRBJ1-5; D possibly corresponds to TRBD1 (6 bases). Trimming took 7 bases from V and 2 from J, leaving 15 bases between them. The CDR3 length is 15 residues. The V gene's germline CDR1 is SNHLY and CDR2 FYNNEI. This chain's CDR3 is CASKAGAVGNQPQHF. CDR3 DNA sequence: TGTGCCAGCAAGGCAGGGGCTGTGGGCAATCAGCCCCAGCATTTT.

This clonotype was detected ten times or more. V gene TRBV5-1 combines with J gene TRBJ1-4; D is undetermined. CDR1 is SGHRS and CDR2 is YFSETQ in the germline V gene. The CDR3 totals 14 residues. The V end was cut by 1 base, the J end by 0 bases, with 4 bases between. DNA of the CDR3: TGCGCCAGCAGCTTGCTTTCAACTAATGAAAAACTGTTTTTT. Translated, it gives CASSLLSTNEKLFF. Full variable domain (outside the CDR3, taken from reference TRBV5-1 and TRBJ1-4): KAGVTQTPRYLIKTRGQQVTLSCSPISGHRSVSWYQQTPGQGLQFLFEYFSETQRNKGNFPGRFSGRQFSNSRSEMNVSTLELGDSALYLCASSLLSTNEKLFFGSGTQLSVL.

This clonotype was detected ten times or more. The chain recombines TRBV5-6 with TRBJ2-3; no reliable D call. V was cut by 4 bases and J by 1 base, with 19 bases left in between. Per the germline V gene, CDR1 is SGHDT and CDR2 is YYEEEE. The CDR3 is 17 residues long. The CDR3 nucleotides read TGTGCCAGCAGCCTATATTCGCCCTTCAAAGGCACAGATACGCAGTATTTT. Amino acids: CASSLYSPFKGTDTQYF.